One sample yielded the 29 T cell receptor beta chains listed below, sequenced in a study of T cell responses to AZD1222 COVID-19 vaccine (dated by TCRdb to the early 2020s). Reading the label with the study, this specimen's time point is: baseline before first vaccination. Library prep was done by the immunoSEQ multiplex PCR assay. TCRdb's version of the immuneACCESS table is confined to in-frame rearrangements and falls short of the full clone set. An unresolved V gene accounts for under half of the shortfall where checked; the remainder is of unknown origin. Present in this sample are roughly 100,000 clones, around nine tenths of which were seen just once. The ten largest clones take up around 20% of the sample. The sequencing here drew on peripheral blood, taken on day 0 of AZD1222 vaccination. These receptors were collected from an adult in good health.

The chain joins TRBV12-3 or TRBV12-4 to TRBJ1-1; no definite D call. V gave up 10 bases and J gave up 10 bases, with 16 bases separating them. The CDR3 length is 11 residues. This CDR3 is CATTWALGAFF. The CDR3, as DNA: TGTGCCACCACGTGGGCCCTTGGAGCTTTCTTT.

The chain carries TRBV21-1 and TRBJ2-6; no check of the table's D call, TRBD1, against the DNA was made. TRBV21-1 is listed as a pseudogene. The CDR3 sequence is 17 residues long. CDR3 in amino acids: CASSPRTGFSGANVLTF. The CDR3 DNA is TGTGCCAGCAGCCCCCGGACAGGGTTTTCTGGGGCCAACGTCCTGACTTTC.

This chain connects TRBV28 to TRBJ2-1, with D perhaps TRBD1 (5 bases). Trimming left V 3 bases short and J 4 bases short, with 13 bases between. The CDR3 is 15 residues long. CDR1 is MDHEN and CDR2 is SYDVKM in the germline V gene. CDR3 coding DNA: TGTGCCAGCAGTTTGTCGCAGGGAAGGTACAATGAGCAGTTCTTC. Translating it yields CASSLSQGRYNEQFF.

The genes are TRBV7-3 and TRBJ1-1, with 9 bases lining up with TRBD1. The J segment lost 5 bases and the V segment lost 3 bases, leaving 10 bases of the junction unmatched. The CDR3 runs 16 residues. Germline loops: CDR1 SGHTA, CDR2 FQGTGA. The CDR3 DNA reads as TGTGCCAGCAGCTTGGGGGACAGGGCCTTTGGGACTGAAGCTTTCTTT. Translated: CASSLGDRAFGTEAFF.

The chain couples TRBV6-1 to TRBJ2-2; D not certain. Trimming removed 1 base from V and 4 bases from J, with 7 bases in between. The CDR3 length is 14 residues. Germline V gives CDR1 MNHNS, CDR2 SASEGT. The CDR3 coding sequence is TGTGCCAGCAGTGAAGGTTGGGGCACCGGGGAGCTGTTTTTT. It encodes CASSEGWGTGELFF.

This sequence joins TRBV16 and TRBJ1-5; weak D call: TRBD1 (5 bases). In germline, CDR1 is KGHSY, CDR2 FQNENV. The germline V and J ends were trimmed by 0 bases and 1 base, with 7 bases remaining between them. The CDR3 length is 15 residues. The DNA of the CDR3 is TGTGCCAGCAGCCAATCAGCAGGGAGCAATCAGCCCCAGCATTTT. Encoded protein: CASSQSAGSNQPQHF.

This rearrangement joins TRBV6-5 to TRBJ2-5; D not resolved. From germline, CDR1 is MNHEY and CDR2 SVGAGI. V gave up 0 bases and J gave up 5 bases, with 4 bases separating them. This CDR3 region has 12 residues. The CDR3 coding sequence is TGTGCCAGCAGTTACTCTGGGGAGACCCAGTACTTC. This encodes CASSYSGETQYF.

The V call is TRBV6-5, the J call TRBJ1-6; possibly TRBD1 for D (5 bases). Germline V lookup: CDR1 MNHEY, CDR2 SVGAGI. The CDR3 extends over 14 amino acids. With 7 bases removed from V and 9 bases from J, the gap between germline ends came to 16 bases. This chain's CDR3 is CASTPGPMGSPLHF. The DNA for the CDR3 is TGTGCCAGCACCCCGGGGCCGATGGGTTCACCCCTCCACTTT.

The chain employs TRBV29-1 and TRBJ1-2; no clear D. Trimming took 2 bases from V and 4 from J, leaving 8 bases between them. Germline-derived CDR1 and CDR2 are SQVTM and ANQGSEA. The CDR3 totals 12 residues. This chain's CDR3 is CSVEIGSYGYTF. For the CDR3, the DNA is TGCAGCGTTGAAATCGGCAGCTATGGCTACACCTTC.

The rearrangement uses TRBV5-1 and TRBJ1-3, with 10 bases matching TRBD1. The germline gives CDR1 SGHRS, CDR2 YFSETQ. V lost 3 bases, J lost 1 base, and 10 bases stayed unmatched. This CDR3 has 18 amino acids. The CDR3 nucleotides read TGCGCCAGCAGCTCAGATCCGGGACAGGGGTCTTCTGGAAACACCATATATTTT. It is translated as CASSSDPGQGSSGNTIYF.

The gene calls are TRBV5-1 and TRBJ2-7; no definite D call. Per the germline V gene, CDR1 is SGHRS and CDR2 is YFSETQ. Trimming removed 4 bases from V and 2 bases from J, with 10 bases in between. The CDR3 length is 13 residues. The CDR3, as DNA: TGCGCCAGCAGCGATGGACGGACCTACGAGCAGTACTTC. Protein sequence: CASSDGRTYEQYF.

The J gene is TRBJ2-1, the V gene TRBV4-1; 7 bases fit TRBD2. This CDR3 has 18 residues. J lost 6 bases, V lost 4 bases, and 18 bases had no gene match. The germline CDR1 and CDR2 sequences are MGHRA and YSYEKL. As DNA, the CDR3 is TGCGCCAGCAGCCCCAACCTACCTATAGTGGGGAGGGCCAATGAGCAGTTCTTC. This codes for CASSPNLPIVGRANEQFF.

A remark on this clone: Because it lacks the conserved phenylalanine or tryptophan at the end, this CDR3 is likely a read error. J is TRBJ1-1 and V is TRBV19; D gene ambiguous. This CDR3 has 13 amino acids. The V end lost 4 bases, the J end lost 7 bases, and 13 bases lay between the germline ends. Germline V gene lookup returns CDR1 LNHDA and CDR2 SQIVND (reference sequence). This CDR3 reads CASSKGNRVEAFL. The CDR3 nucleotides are TGTGCCAGTAGTAAAGGGAACCGCGTTGAAGCTTTCCTT.

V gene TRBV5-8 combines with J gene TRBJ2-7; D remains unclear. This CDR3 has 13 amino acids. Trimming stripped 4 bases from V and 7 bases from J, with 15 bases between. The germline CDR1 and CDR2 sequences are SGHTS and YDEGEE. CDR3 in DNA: TGTGCCAGCAGCCAGGCTTATGAGGTGGAGCAGTACTTC. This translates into CASSQAYEVEQYF.

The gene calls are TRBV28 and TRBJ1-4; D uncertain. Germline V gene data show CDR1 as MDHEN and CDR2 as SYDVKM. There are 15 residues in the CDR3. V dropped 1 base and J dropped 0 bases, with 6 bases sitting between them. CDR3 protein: CASSLSSATNEKLFF. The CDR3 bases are TGTGCCAGCAGTTTATCGTCCGCAACTAATGAAAAACTGTTTTTT.

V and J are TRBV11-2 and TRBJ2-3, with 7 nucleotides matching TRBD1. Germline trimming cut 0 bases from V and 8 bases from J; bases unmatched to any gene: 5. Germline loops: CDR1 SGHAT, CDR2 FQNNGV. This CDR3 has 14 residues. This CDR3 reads CASSLDKGAGTQYF. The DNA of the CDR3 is TGTGCCAGCAGCTTAGATAAGGGGGCAGGTACGCAGTATTTT.

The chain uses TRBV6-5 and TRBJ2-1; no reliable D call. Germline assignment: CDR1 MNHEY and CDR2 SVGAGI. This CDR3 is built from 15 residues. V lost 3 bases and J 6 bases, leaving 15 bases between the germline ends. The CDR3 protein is CASSYGIGVGNEQFF. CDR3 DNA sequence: TGTGCCAGCAGTTATGGTATTGGGGTAGGCAATGAGCAGTTCTTC.

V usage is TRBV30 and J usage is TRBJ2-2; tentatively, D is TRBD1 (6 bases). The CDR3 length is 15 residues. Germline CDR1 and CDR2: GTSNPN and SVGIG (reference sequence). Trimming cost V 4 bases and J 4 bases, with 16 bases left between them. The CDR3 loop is CAWTRGRIGTGELFF. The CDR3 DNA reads TGTGCCTGGACCAGGGGTAGAATCGGCACCGGGGAGCTGTTTTTT.

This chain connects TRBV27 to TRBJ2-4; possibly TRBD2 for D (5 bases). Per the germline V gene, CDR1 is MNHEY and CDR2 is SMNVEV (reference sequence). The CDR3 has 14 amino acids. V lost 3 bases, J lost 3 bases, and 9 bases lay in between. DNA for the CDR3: TGTGCCAGCAGTTTGTCACGGGGCAAAAACATTCAGTACTTC. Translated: CASSLSRGKNIQYF.

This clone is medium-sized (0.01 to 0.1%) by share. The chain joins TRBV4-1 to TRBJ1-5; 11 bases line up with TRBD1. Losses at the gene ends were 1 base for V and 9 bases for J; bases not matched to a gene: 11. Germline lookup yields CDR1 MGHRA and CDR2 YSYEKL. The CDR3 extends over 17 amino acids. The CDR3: CASSQGRPGTGGWPQHF. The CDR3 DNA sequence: TGCGCCAGCAGCCAAGGCCGACCCGGGACAGGGGGTTGGCCCCAGCATTTT.

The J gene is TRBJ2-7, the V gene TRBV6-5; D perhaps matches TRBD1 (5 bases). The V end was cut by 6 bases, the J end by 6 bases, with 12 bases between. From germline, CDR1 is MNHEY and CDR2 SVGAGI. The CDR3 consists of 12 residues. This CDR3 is CASRWTSPEQYF. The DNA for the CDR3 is TGTGCCAGCAGATGGACATCTCCCGAGCAGTACTTC.

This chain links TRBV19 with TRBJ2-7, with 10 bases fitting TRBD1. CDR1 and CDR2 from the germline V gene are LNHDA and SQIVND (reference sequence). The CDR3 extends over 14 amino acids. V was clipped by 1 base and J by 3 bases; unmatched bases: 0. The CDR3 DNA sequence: TGTGCCAGTAGTATAGGGACAGGGGGCTACGAGCAGTACTTC. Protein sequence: CASSIGTGGYEQYF. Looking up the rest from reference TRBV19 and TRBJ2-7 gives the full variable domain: DGGITQSPKYLFRKEGQNVTLSCEQNLNHDAMYWYRQDPGQGLRLIYYSQIVNDFQKGDIAEGYSVSREKKESFPLTVTSAQKNPTAFYLCASSIGTGGYEQYFGPGTRLTVT.

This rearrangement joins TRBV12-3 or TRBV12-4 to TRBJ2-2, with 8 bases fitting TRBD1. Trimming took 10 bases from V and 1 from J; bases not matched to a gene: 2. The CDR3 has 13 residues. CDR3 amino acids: CATGTGNTGELFF. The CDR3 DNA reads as TGTGCCACGGGGACAGGGAACACCGGGGAGCTGTTTTTT.

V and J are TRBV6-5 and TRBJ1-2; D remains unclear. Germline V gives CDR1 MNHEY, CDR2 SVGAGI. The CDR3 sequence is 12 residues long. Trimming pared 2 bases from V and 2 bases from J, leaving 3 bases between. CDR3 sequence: CASSYKNYGYTF. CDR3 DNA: TGTGCCAGCAGTTACAAGAACTATGGCTACACCTTC.

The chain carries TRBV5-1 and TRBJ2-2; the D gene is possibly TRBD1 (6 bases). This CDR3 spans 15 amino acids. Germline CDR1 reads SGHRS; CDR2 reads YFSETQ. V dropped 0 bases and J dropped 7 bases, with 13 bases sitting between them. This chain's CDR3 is CASSLVGARGGELFF. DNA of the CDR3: TGCGCCAGCAGCTTGGTGGGGGCCCGTGGCGGGGAGCTGTTTTTT.

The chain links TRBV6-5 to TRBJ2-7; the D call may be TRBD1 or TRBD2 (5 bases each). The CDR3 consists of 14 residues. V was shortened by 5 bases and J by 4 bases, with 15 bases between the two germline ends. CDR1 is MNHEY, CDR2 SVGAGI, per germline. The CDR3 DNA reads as TGTGCCAGCAGTACCGGGACGGGTGTATACGAGCAGTACTTC. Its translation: CASSTGTGVYEQYF.

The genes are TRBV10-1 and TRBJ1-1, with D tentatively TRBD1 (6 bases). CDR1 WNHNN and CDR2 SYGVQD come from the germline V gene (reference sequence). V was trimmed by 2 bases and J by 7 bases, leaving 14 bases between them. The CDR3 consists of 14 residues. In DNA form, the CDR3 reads TGCGCCAGCAGTGAGGAAGTTGGACAGCTTGAAGCTTTCTTT. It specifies CASSEEVGQLEAFF.

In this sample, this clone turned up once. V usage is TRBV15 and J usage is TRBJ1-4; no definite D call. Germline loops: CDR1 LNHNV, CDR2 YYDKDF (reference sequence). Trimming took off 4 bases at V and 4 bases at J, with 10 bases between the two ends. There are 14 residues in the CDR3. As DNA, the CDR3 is TGTGCCACCAGCAATCTACCCTTTAATGAAAAACTGTTTTTT. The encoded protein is CATSNLPFNEKLFF.

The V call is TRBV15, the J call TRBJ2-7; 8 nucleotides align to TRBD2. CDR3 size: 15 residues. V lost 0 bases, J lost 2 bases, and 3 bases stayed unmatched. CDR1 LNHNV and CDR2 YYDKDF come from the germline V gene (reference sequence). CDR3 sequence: CATSRERGLAYEQYF. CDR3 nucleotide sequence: TGTGCCACCAGCAGAGAGCGGGGACTAGCCTACGAGCAGTACTTC.